This TCR beta chain was captured in a study of blood T cell repertoires in COVID-19 (dated by TCRdb to 2018 to 2020). Background on the whole study: The collaborator samples originated in the United States, Italy and Spain and spanned the acute and convalescent phases of COVID-19. The prospective study material was composed of cDNA or gDNA derived from T cells, B-cell-depleted T cells, or PBMCs. Deeply sampled blood TCRbeta repertoires from subjects exposed to, actively infected with, or recovered from COVID-19 were included in the dataset. A freely available public database, intended as a resource for researchers studying the immune response to SARS-CoV-2, is where the repertoires were released. The samples were drawn from the first 160 participants of the ongoing ImmuneRACE study and from some 1,300 subjects provided by 6 global collaborators. Sample metadata almost always included a de-identified subject ID, COVID-19 status, age in years and sex. HLA class I and class II types, where available, came from metadata supplied by the sample provider rather than from assay-based typing.

The CDR3 sequence holds 15 residues, the cysteine and phenylalanine included. The DNA shown is the 45-base CDR3, in frame from base 1. Via the germline V gene (reference sequence), CDR1 is SEHNR and CDR2 FQNEAQ. V loses 6 bases at its end and J loses 6 bases; junction bases beyond the gene matches: 6. What the authors observed across the whole study: How much clinical and demographic metadata was included differed by source and by participant, and the metadata was provided uncurated.

TCRbeta CDR3 regions were amplified from genomic DNA by means of the immunoSEQ Assay, a bias-controlled multiplex PCR. Under the source paper's analysis protocol: Within the assay, amplification of reference gene primers was used to estimate how many nucleated cells each sample contained. Sequence reads were collapsed and filtered to measure the absolute abundance of every unique TCRbeta CDR3 rearrangement. For each sample, productive Simpson clonality was calculated by taking the square root of Simpson's diversity index across productive rearrangements. TCRdb re-hosts the immuneACCESS table, in-frame sequences only. Its copies lack some clones; in the studies checked, an unresolved V gene accounts for under half of them, and the cause for the rest is not known. The DNA was the basis for D and trimming; V, J and clone size are from that table. Across this sample there are more than 110,000 clones, with roughly 90% seen only once. The leading ten clones occupy 10% of the sample.

Notes on this clone: Its specific antigen is unknown. No base quality information exists; no much larger clone differs at one position.

Whole blood was collected in K2EDTA tubes by collaborating institutions according to the institutions' own protocols. For TCRbeta analysis, collaborator samples were shipped as frozen whole blood, as isolated PBMCs, or as DNA extracted from either sample type. In this chain, TRBV7-9 is recombined with TRBJ2-1; 12 of the junction bases match TRBD2. The origin of this receptor is a man aged 45 to 65 with active or convalescent COVID-19. The specimen sequenced was peripheral blood. The CDR3 region has the sequence CASSRTSGTRNEQFF. The base sequence is TGTGCCAGCAGTCGGACTAGCGGGACTCGCAATGAGCAGTTCTTC. Reference TRBV7-9 and TRBJ2-1 proteins supply the regions before and after the CDR3; the full variable domain is: DTGVSQNPRHKITKRGQNVTFRCDPISEHNRLYWYRQTLGQGPEFLTYFQNEAQLEKSRLLSDRFSAERPKGSFSTLEIQRTEQGDSAMYLCASSRTSGTRNEQFFGPGTRLTVL.